The clone carrying this T cell receptor beta chain was detected ten times or more. The antigen remains undetermined. Per the germline V gene, CDR1 is SGHTA and CDR2 is FQGNSA. Unmatched junction bases numbered 7, after V lost 6 bases and J lost 4 bases. The CDR3 runs 14 residues. Time point here: sample taken at primary tumor resection. TCRs were sequenced from unsorted whole RNA of tumor, nontumor lung or PBMC. This entry comes from a study of spatial heterogeneity in lung cancer. Looking at the study overall: Sequences of the beta chain were consistently detected in greater numbers than alpha-chain sequences.

Each molecule of TCR cDNA was tagged with one unique molecular identifier. TCRdb redid the calling of the 5' RACE reads with MiXCR, one entry per CDR3 protein. Seen here are roughly 10,000 distinct CDR3 sequences, around 3.5% observed once, and the top ten hold around 50%. Study results and caveats: There were more appearances of ubiquitous expanded tumor TCRs in blood at resection than at follow-up.

This chain uses TRBV7-2 with TRBJ2-7, with 9 bases lining up with TRBD1. This receptor was taken from a female donor with early-stage non-small cell lung cancer. Sequencing was performed on PBMCs, taken at surgery. DNA of the CDR3: TGTGCCAGCAGTTTGGACAGGGGTTGGTACGAGCAGTACTTC. Its protein product is CASSLDRGWYEQYF.